This T cell receptor (beta chain) was sequenced in a study of blood T cell repertoires in COVID-19. Study context: PBMCs, B-cell-depleted T cells, or T cells were the source of the cDNA or gDNA that made up the material.

Trimming took 4 bases from V and 5 from J; bases not matched to a gene: 6. CDR1 is MNHNY, CDR2 SVGAGI, per germline (reference sequence). This CDR3 region has 14 residues. Generated by immunoSEQ multiplex PCR, the TCRdb table keeps only in-frame clones and is missing some. The table lists 50,000 to 70,000 clones, about nine tenths of them singletons. What was sequenced was peripheral blood. The chain joins TRBV6-6 to TRBJ1-2; 8 positions match TRBD1. The receptor was derived from a woman of 80 years or more with active COVID-19. CDR3: CASSLLDRGYGYTF. CDR3 DNA: TGTGCCAGCAGTTTACTCGACAGGGGATATGGCTACACCTTC.